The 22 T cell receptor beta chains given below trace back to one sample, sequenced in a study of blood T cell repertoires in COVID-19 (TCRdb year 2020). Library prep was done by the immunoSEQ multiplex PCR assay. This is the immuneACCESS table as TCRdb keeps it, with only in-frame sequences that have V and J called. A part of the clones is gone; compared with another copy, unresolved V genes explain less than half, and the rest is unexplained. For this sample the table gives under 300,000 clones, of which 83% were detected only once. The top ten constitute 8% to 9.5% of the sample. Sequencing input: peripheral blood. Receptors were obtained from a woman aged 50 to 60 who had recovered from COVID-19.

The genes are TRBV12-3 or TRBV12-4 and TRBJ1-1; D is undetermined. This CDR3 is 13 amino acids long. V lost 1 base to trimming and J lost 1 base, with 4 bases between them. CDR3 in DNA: TGTGCCAGCAGTTTAGTCAAGAACACTGAAGCTTTCTTT. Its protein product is CASSLVKNTEAFF.

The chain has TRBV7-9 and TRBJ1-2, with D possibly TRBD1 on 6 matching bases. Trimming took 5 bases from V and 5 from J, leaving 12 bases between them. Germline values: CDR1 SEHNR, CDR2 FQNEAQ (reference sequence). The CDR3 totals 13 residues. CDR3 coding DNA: TGTGCCAGCAGCCGGGGGGGCGCGTATGGCTACACCTTC. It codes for CASSRGGAYGYTF.

CDR3 residues: CASSLAQGAYGYTF. The CDR3 bases are TGTGCCAGCAGCTTAGCGCAGGGGGCCTATGGCTACACCTTC. The V call is TRBV7-8, the J call TRBJ1-2, with TRBD1 identical over 8 bases. CDR1 is SGHVS, CDR2 FQNEAQ, per germline. CDR3 length equals 14 residues. Unmatched junction bases numbered 1, after V lost 0 bases and J lost 4 bases.

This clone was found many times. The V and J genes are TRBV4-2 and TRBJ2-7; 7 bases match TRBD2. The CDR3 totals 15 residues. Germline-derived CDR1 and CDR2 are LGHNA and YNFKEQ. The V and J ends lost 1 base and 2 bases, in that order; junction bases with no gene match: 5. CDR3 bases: TGTGCCAGCAGCCAAGCCCCTAGCGGCCCCTACGAGCAGTACTTC. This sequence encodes CASSQAPSGPYEQYF.

The CDR3 DNA is TGTGCCAGCAGTGCTACTAGAGGGGGTTACAATGAGCAGTTCTTC. It translates to CASSATRGGYNEQFF. V gene TRBV6-2 or TRBV6-3 combines with J gene TRBJ2-1, with a weak D call TRBD1 (6 bases). The CDR3 covers 15 residues. Trimming removed 5 bases from V and 4 bases from J, with 15 bases in between. In germline, CDR1 is MNHEY, CDR2 SVGEGT.

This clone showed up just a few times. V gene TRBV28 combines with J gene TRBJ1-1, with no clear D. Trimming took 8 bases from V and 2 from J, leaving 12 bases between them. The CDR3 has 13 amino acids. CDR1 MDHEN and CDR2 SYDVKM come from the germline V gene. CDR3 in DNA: TGTGCCAGCTGCGGAACTCCCAACACTGAAGCTTTCTTT. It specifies CASCGTPNTEAFF.

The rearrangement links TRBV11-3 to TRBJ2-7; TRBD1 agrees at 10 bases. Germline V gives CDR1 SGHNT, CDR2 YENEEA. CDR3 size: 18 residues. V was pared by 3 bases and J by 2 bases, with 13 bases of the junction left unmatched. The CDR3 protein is CASSFNGPGTGVPYEQYF. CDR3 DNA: TGTGCCAGCAGCTTTAATGGGCCCGGGACAGGGGTTCCCTACGAGCAGTACTTC.

DNA of the CDR3: TGTGCCAGCCTCTTGTGGGGGGGCATTGCAGATACGCAGTATTTT. Translating it yields CASLLWGGIADTQYF. The V and J genes are TRBV2 and TRBJ2-3; perhaps TRBD2 as D (7 bases). Germline assignment: CDR1 SNHLY and CDR2 FYNNEI. The CDR3 is 15 residues long. V lost 8 bases and J lost 4, with 19 bases in between.

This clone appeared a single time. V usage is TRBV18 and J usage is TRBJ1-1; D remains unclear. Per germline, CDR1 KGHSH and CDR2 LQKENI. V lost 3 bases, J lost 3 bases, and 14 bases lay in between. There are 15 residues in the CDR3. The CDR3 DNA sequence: TGTGCCAGCTCACCTTCTGCGGGTGGGGACACTGAAGCTTTCTTT. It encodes CASSPSAGGDTEAFF.

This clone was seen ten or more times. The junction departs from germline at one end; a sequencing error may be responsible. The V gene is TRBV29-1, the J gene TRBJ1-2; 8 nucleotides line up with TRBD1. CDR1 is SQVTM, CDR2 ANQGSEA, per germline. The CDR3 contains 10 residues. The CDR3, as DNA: TGCAGCGTCACGGACAGGGAGGGACCGTTC. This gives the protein CSVTDREGPF.

DNA of the CDR3: TGTGCCAGCAGCCCTAGGCGACTAGCGGGGCACAATGAGCAGTTCTTC. Protein product: CASSPRRLAGHNEQFF. The chain combines TRBV28 with TRBJ2-1; 11 bases are shared with TRBD2. This CDR3 contains 16 residues. With 6 bases clipped from V and 5 bases from J, the junction kept 9 bases outside the gene matches. In germline, CDR1 is MDHEN, CDR2 SYDVKM. The full variable domain, completed using reference TRBV28 and TRBJ2-1, is DVKVTQSSRYLVKRTGEKVFLECVQDMDHENMFWYRQDPGLGLRLIYFSYDVKMKEKGDIPEGYSVSREKKERFSLILESASTNQTSMYLCASSPRRLAGHNEQFFGPGTRLTVL.

The CDR3 DNA follows: TGTGCCTGGAAAGGGCAGGGACAGGGGTTTAACGAGCAGTACTTC. The encoded protein is CAWKGQGQGFNEQYF. The chain combines TRBV30 with TRBJ2-7, with 10 bases fitting TRBD1. Losses at the gene ends were 4 bases for V and 5 bases for J; bases not matched to a gene: 11. The CDR3 contains 15 residues. CDR1 and CDR2 (germline): GTSNPN, SVGIG (reference sequence).

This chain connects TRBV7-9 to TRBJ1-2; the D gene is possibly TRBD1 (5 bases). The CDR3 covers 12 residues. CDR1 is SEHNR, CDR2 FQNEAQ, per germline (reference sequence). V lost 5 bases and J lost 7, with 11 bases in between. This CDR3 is CASSQPGGGYTF. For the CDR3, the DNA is TGTGCCAGCAGCCAGCCCGGGGGTGGCTACACCTTC.

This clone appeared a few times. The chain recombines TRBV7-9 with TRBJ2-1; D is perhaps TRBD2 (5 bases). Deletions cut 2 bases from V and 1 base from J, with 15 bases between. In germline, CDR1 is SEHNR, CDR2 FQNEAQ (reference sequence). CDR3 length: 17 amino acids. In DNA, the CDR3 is TGTGCCAGCAGCTTAACTCAGCGGTCCTCATCCTACAATGAGCAGTTCTTC. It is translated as CASSLTQRSSSYNEQFF.

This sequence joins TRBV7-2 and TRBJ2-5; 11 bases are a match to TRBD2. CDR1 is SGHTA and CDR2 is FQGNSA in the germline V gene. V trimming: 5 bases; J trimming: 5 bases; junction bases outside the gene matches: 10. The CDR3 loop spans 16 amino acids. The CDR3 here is CASSTRLAGPGETQYF. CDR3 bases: TGTGCCAGCAGCACCCGACTAGCGGGGCCAGGGGAGACCCAGTACTTC. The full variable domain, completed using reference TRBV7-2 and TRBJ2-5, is GAGVSQSPSNKVTEKGKDVELRCDPISGHTALYWYRQSLGQGLEFLIYFQGNSAPDKSGLPSDRFSAERTGGSVSTLTIQRTQQEDSAVYLCASSTRLAGPGETQYFGPGTRLLVL.

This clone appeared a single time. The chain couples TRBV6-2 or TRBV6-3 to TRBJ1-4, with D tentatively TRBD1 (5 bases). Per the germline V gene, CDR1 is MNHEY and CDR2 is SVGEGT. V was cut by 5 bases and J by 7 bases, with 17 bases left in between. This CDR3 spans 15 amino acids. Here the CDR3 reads CASSHPGGGGEKLFF. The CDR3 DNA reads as TGTGCCAGCAGTCACCCCGGGGGTGGTGGTGAAAAACTGTTTTTT.

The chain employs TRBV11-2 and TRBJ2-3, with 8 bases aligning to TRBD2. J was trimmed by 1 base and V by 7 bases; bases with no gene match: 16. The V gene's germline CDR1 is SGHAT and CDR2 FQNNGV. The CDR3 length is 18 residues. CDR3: CASTFRSTREGGTDTQYF. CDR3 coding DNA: TGTGCCAGCACCTTTAGGAGTACACGGGAGGGAGGCACAGATACGCAGTATTTT.

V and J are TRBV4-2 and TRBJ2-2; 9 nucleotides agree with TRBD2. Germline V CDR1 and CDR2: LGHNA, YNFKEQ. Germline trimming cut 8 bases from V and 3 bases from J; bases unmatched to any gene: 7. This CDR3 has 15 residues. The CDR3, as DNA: TGTGCCAGCGGACAAGCGGGGGGTTACACCGGGGAGCTGTTTTTT. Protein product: CASGQAGGYTGELFF.

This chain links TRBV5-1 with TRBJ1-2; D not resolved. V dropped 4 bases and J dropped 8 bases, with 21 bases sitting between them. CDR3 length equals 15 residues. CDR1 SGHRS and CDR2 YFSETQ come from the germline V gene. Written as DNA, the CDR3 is TGCGCCAGCAGCGCTAATCCGGGAGAGAACGGGGGCTACACCTTC. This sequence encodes CASSANPGENGGYTF.

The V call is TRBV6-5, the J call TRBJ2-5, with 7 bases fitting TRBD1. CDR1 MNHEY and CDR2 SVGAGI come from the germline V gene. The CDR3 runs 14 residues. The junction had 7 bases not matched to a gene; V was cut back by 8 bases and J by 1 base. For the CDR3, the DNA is TGTGCCAGCGGGTCCGCAGGGGGCCAAGAGACCCAGTACTTC. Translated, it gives CASGSAGGQETQYF.

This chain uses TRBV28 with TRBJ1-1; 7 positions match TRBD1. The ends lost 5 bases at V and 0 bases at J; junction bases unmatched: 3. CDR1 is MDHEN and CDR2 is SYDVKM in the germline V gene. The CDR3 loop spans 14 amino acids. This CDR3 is CASSRGTVNTEAFF. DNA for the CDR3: TGTGCCAGCAGTCGAGGGACAGTGAACACTGAAGCTTTCTTT.

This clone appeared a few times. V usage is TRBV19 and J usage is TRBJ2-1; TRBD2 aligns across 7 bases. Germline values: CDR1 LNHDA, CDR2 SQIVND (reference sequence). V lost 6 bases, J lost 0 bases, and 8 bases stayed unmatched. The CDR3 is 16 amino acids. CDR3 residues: CASSLFGGSSYNEQFF. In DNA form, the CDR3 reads TGTGCCAGTAGCTTGTTCGGGGGGAGCTCCTACAATGAGCAGTTCTTC.